One and the same sample provided the 8 T cell receptor beta chains below, sequenced in a study of cytomegalovirus exposure and HLA in healthy donors. This PCR relied on a set of 60 Vbeta primers and 13 Jbeta primers. Sequencing was performed with immunoSEQ multiplex PCR; in TCRdb, only in-frame clones are kept and a portion is missing. Of 150,000 to 200,000 clones in the sample, 70% to 80% are singletons; the top ten hold roughly 14%. The sample consisted of PBMCs. All receptors derive from a woman younger than 45 in good health and CMV-seropositive.

The chain recombines TRBV4-3 with TRBJ2-6, with 12 bases that match TRBD2. CDR3 length: 20 residues. J lost 0 bases, V lost 1 base, and 7 bases had no gene match. CDR1 LGHNA and CDR2 YSLEER come from the germline V gene. CDR3 loop: CASSQGSGLAGFSGANVLTF. The CDR3 DNA reads TGCGCCAGCAGCCAAGGGTCCGGACTAGCGGGATTCTCTGGGGCCAACGTCCTGACTTTC.

This chain links TRBV11-2 with TRBJ1-1, with unresolved D. V was trimmed by 1 base and J by 9 bases, leaving 12 bases between them. The CDR3 sequence is 13 residues long. Looked up from germline, CDR1 is SGHAT and CDR2 is FQNNGV. The CDR3 region has the DNA TGTGCCAGCAGCTTAGTAGCGGGATTGAAAGCTTTCTTT. Amino acid sequence: CASSLVAGLKAFF.

The V call is TRBV7-9, the J call TRBJ2-7; perhaps TRBD1 as D (7 bases). The CDR3 sequence is 12 residues long. Trimming took off 8 bases at V and 2 bases at J, with 10 bases between the two ends. Germline V gene data show CDR1 as SEHNR and CDR2 as FQNEAQ (reference sequence). CDR3 amino acids: CASGGTAYEQYF. The CDR3 DNA reads TGTGCCAGCGGCGGGACAGCCTACGAGCAGTACTTC.

V usage is TRBV4-2 and J usage is TRBJ1-1; the match to TRBD1 covers 8 bases. Trimming at V came to 0 bases and at J to 11 bases, leaving 11 bases not matched to a gene. Germline V gives CDR1 LGHNA, CDR2 YNFKEQ. This CDR3 comprises 15 residues. CDR3 sequence: CASSQDGRGLLGAFF. CDR3 bases: TGTGCCAGCAGCCAAGATGGCAGGGGGCTCTTAGGGGCTTTCTTT.

The V gene is TRBV10-3, the J gene TRBJ2-3, with D possibly being TRBD2 (6 bases). V lost 0 bases and J lost 0, with 13 bases in between. Germline V CDR1 and CDR2: ENHRY, SYGVKD. This CDR3 comprises 17 residues. This CDR3 reads CAISESSSAGSTDTQYF. The DNA of the CDR3 is TGTGCCATCAGTGAGTCGAGTTCTGCGGGGAGCACAGATACGCAGTATTTT.

The V and J genes are TRBV7-8 and TRBJ2-5, with a tentative D call TRBD2 (6 bases). The germline V gene encodes CDR1 SGHVS and CDR2 FQNEAQ. The CDR3 extends over 13 amino acids. The V end was cut by 0 bases, the J end by 4 bases, with 6 bases between. CDR3 coding DNA: TGTGCCAGCAGCTTAGCGCGGGGAGAGACCCAGTACTTC. Amino acids: CASSLARGETQYF.

J is TRBJ1-2 and V is TRBV7-2; D not resolved. V dropped 1 base and J dropped 4 bases, with 13 bases sitting between them. In germline, CDR1 is SGHTA, CDR2 FQGNSA. The length of the CDR3 is 15 residues. The CDR3 loop reads CASSLGAQLTYGYTF. DNA for the CDR3: TGTGCCAGCAGCTTAGGGGCTCAACTGACCTATGGCTACACCTTC.

In regard to this clone: One end of the junction is discordant with germline, which a read error may explain. V usage is TRBV7-9 and J usage is TRBJ1-6, with 9 nucleotides matching TRBD1. The CDR3 length is 15 residues. Germline V gene data show CDR1 as SEHNR and CDR2 as FQNEAQ (reference sequence). The CDR3 DNA follows: TGTTCCAGCAGCTTAGGGGGACAGGGAAAATCACCCCTCCACTTT. It codes for CSSSLGGQGKSPLHF.